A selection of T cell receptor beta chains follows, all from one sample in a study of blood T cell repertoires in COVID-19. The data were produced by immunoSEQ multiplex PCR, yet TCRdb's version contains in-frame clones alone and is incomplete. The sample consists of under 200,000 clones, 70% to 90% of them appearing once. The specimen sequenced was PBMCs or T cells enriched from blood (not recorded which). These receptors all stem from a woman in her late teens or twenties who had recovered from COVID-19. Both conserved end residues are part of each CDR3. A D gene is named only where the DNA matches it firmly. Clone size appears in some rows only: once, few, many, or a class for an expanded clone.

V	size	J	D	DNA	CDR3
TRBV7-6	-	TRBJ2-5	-	TGTGCCAGCAGCCCATCTCCCCCAGAGACAGGAGGAGAGACCCAGTACTTC	CASSPSPPETGGETQYF
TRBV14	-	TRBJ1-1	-	TGTGCCAGCAGATCATTCAGGGATGGTGAAGCTTTCTTT	CASRSFRDGEAFF
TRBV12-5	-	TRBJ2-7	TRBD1	TGTGCTAGTGGTTGGGACAGGGCGAACTCCTACGAGCAGTACTTC	CASGWDRANSYEQYF
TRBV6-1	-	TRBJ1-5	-	TGTGCCAGCAGTGAAATGGCGGCAGTCAATCAGCCCCAGCATTTT	CASSEMAAVNQPQHF
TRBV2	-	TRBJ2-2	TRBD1	TGTGCCAAGGGACAGGGAACCGGGGAGCTGTTTTTT	CAKGQGTGELFF
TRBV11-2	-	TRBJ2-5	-	TGTGCCAGCAGCTTGACTGCTGGGGCAGAGACCCAGTACTTC	CASSLTAGAETQYF
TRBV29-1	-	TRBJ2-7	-	TGCAGCGTTGGGGACACCGCATCCTACGAGCAGTACTTC	CSVGDTASYEQYF
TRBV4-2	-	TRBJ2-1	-	TGTGCCAGCAGCCCTCAGTACGACGGGTACAATGAGCAGTTCTTC	CASSPQYDGYNEQFF
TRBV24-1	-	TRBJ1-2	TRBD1	TGTGCCACCAGTGACCAGGGACAGATCTATGGCTACACCTTC	CATSDQGQIYGYTF
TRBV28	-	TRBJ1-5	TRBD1	TGTGCCAGCACCCTCGACAGGGCCGATCAGCCCCAGCATTTT	CASTLDRADQPQHF
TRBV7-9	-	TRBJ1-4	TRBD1	TGTGCCAGCACCTACTCTTCCTTGGCCGGGACAGGGAATGAAAAACTGTTTTTT	CASTYSSLAGTGNEKLFF
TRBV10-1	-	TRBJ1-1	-	TGCGCCAGCAGTGAGTCGACGACAACCACTGAAGCTTTCTTT	CASSESTTTTEAFF
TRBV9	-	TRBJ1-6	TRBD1	TGTGCCAGCAGCACCGGGACAGGAAATTCACCCCTCCACTTT	CASSTGTGNSPLHF
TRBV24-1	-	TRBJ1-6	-	TGTGCCACCAGTGATTTCCGAGGTACAAATTCACCCCTCCACTTT	CATSDFRGTNSPLHF
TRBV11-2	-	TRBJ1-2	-	TGTGCCAGCAGTCTAGGGGGGGGAGACTATGGCTACACCTTC	CASSLGGGDYGYTF
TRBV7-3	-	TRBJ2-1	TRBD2	TGTGCCAGCAGCTTAAGGCTAGCGGAAGACAATGAGCAGTTCTTC	CASSLRLAEDNEQFF
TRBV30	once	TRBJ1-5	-	TGTGCCTGGAGTACGACAGGCGATCAGCCCCAGCATTTT	CAWSTTGDQPQHF
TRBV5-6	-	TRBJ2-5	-	TGTGCCAGCAGCTTGGCCCAGGAAGAGACCCAGTACTTC	CASSLAQEETQYF
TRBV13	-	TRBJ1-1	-	TGTGCCAGCAGCGCCGACAGTCTGAACACTGAAGCTTTCTTT	CASSADSLNTEAFF
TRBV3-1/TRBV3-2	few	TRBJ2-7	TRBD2	TGTGCCAGCAGTCCTGGACTAGCGCAGGAGCAGTACTTC	CASSPGLAQEQYF
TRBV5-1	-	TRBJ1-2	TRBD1	TGCGCCAGCAGCTCGCCGGACAGGGTCGGTGGCTACACCTTC	CASSSPDRVGGYTF
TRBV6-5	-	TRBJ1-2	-	TGTGCCAGCAGCCTAACAGGGCAGTGGACCTATGGCTACACCTTC	CASSLTGQWTYGYTF
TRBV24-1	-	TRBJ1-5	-	TGTGCCACCAGTGATTTCCCTCGGGGGGGAGTGGATCAGCCCCAGCATTTT	CATSDFPRGGVDQPQHF
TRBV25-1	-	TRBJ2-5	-	TGTGCCAGCAGTGAGACCTCATCGCGGGAGACCCAGTACTTC	CASSETSSRETQYF
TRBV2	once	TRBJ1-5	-	TGTGCCAGCACGGAGTGGCAGTCAAATCAGCCCCAGCATTTT	CASTEWQSNQPQHF
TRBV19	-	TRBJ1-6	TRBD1	TGTGCCAGTAGTATCCAGGGGGATAATTCACCCCTCCACTTT	CASSIQGDNSPLHF
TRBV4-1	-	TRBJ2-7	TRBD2	TGCGCCAGCAGCCGAAATCCGGGACTAGCGGGGGCCCGAACCTCCTACGAGCAGTACTTC	CASSRNPGLAGARTSYEQYF
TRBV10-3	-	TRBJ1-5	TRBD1	TGTGCCATCAGTCCGGGACAGTTAAATCAGCCCCAGCATTTT	CAISPGQLNQPQHF
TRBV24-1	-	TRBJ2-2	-	TGTGCCACCAGTGATTTGCGGGGTGGGCAGCTGTTTTTT	CATSDLRGGQLFF
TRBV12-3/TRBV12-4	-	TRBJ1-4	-	TGTGCCAGCAGTTTCAGGTTTAATGAAAAACTGTTTTTT	CASSFRFNEKLFF
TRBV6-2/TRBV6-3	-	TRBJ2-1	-	TGTGCCAGCAGTTACCCCATCGGCACGGGGGGCCAATCCTACAATGAGCAGTTCTTC	CASSYPIGTGGQSYNEQFF
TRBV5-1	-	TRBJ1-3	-	TGCGCCAGCAGCTTGGCGGGACGGGAGACTGGAAACACCATATATTTT	CASSLAGRETGNTIYF
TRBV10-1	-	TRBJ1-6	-	TGCGCCAGCAGTGAGCCCGCCCTACACGGGAAGGCTTATAATTCACCCCTCCACTTT	CASSEPALHGKAYNSPLHF
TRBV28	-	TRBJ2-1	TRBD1	TGTGCCAGCAGTCAGCCGTACCCCGACAGGGCGCAGTTCTTC	CASSQPYPDRAQFF
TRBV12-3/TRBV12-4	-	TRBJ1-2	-	TGTGCCAGCAGTCTTCCAGGAGGCTACACCTTC	CASSLPGGYTF
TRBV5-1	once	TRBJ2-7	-	TGCGCCAGCAGCTTGGTAAGGCGGGGATTAGGGGCCGAGCAGTACTTC	CASSLVRRGLGAEQYF
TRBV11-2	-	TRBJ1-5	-	TGTGCCAGCAGCTTATCTTCTTCCCAGGGCTATCAGCCCCAGCATTTT	CASSLSSSQGYQPQHF
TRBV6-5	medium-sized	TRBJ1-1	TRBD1	TGTGCCAGCAGTTCGCCTTCCGGACAGGACACTGAAGCTTTCTTT	CASSSPSGQDTEAFF
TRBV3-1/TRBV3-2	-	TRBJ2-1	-	TGTGCCAGCAGCCAAGACATGGTAGAGTACAATGAGCAGTTCTTC	CASSQDMVEYNEQFF
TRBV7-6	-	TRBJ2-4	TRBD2	TGTGCCAGCAGCTTGGGCGGGACTAGCGGAAACATTCAGTACTTC	CASSLGGTSGNIQYF